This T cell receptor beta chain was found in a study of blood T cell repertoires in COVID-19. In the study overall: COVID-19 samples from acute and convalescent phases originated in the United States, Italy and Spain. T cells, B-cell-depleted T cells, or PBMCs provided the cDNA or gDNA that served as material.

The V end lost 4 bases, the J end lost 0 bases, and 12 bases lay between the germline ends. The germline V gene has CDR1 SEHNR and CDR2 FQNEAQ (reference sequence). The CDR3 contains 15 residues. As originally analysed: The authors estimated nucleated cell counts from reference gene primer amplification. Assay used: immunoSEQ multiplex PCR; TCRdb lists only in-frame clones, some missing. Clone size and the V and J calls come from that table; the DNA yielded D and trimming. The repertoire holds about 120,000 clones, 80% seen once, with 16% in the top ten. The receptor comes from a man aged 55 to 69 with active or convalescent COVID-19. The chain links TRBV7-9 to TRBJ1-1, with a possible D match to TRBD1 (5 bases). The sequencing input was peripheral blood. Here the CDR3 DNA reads TGTGCCAGCAGCTCACCCCAGGGCATGAACACTGAAGCTTTCTTT. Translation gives CASSSPQGMNTEAFF.